One sample yielded the 29 T cell receptor beta chains listed below, sequenced in a study of monozygotic twins with inflammatory bowel disease. TCRdb reprocessed the 5' RACE reads and keeps a single row for each CDR3 protein, giving no DNA. The sample is made up of about 210,000 distinct CDR3 sequences, and the top ten hold approximately 1.6% of it. What was sequenced was blood. These receptors all stem from a human donor with ulcerative colitis or Crohn's disease, or a healthy co-twin of an affected twin (not recorded which).

The genes are TRBV9 and TRBJ2-3. The CDR3 is made up of 13 amino acids. The germline V gene encodes CDR1 SGDLS and CDR2 YYNGEE. CDR3 region: CASSTGSTDTQYF.

The J gene is TRBJ2-3, the V gene TRBV9; absent DNA, TCRdb's TRBD1 call cannot be checked. Germline lookup yields CDR1 SGDLS and CDR2 YYNGEE. The CDR3 spans 17 residues. This chain's CDR3 is CASSPSRGAGAGDTQYF.

The V gene is TRBV5-1, the J gene TRBJ2-7; no DNA is available, so the TRBD1 call from TCRdb remains unchecked. Germline CDR1 reads SGHRS; CDR2 reads YFSETQ. The CDR3 is 15 residues long. The CDR3 protein is CASSSDPGTSYEQYF.

The chain couples TRBV27 to TRBJ2-1; TCRdb's D gene call, TRBD2, goes unchecked for lack of DNA. The CDR3 covers 15 residues. Germline CDR1 reads MNHEY; CDR2 reads SMNVEV (reference sequence). CDR3 region: CASTLLGGGYNEQFF.

CDR3 amino acids: CASSLAWTGGIF. The V call is TRBV7-2, the J call TRBJ2-1; the TRBD1 assignment by TCRdb is unverifiable without DNA. The CDR3 contains 12 residues. The germline V gene has CDR1 SGHTA and CDR2 FQGNSA.

The rearrangement joins TRBV19 to TRBJ1-5; TCRdb returns TRBD1, unconfirmable since there is no DNA. CDR1 is LNHDA, CDR2 SQIVND, per germline (reference sequence). This CDR3 comprises 14 residues. CDR3 loop: CASSRDRENQPQHF.

This rearrangement joins TRBV5-1 to TRBJ2-5; no DNA is available, so the TRBD1 call from TCRdb remains unchecked. The CDR3 is 13 residues long. Germline V gives CDR1 SGHRS, CDR2 YFSETQ. The CDR3 here is CASSDQGRETQFF.

The rearrangement joins TRBV6-1 to TRBJ1-2; TCRdb returns TRBD1, unconfirmable since there is no DNA. The V gene's germline CDR1 is MNHNS and CDR2 SASEGT. This CDR3 is built from 15 residues. CDR3 region: CASSVRDRGNYGYTF.

J is TRBJ2-7 and V is TRBV10-3; no DNA is available, so the TRBD2 call from TCRdb remains unchecked. CDR3 length: 13 residues. Per the germline V gene, CDR1 is ENHRY and CDR2 is SYGVKD. CDR3 region: CAIGRDGTYEQYF.

The V gene is TRBV15, the J gene TRBJ2-3; TCRdb returns TRBD1, unconfirmable since there is no DNA. Germline CDR1 reads LNHNV; CDR2 reads YYDKDF (reference sequence). CDR3 size: 14 residues. The CDR3 spells CATSRDRGRDTQYF.

This chain uses TRBV11-2 with TRBJ2-5; TCRdb designates TRBD2, a call that cannot be tested without DNA. Germline-derived CDR1 and CDR2 are SGHAT and FQNNGV. The CDR3 has 16 residues. CDR3: CASSPRLHRLQETQYF. Filled out from reference TRBV11-2 and TRBJ2-5, the complete variable domain reads EAGVAQSPRYKIIEKRQSVAFWCNPISGHATLYWYQQILGQGPKLLIQFQNNGVVDDSQLPKDRFSAERLKGVDSTLKIQPAKLEDSAVYLCASSPRLHRLQETQYFGPGTRLLVL.

The rearrangement uses TRBV7-8 and TRBJ1-5; TCRdb's D gene call, TRBD1, goes unchecked for lack of DNA. This CDR3 is built from 16 residues. Per the germline V gene, CDR1 is SGHVS and CDR2 is FQNEAQ. The CDR3 is CASSLDRGGSNQPQHF.

The chain recombines TRBV20-1 with TRBJ2-1; checking the TCRdb D call of TRBD1 is not possible without DNA. Germline-derived CDR1 and CDR2 are DFQATT and SNEGSKA (reference sequence). The length of the CDR3 is 15 residues. CDR3 protein: CSASPLTGSLNEQFF.

The chain has TRBV29-1 and TRBJ1-1. Germline CDR1 is SQVTM and CDR2 is ANQGSEA. The CDR3 runs 12 residues. CDR3: CSGWSPNTEAFF. Based on the CDR3 plus reference TRBV29-1 and TRBJ1-1, the full variable domain is SAVISQKPSRDICQRGTSLTIQCQVDSQVTMMFWYRQQPGQSLTLIATANQGSEATYESGFVIDKFPISRPNLTFSTLTVSNMSPEDSSIYLCSGWSPNTEAFFGQGTRLTVV.

The rearrangement uses TRBV4-1 and TRBJ1-6; the TRBD1 assignment by TCRdb is unverifiable without DNA. CDR3 length: 18 amino acids. CDR1 is MGHRA, CDR2 YSYEKL, per germline. This CDR3 is CASSQGATRTGNGSPLHF.

The rearrangement uses TRBV7-8 and TRBJ1-1; TCRdb's D call of TRBD1 is untestable without DNA. The CDR3 spans 14 residues. Germline CDR1 is SGHVS and CDR2 is FQNEAQ. The CDR3 sequence is CASSLERGLYGAFF.

The chain links TRBV27 to TRBJ1-1. The CDR3 runs 15 residues. CDR1 is MNHEY, CDR2 SMNVEV, per germline (reference sequence). CDR3 sequence: CASSPPDRLFTEAFF.

The chain combines TRBV5-1 with TRBJ2-1; the D gene TCRdb calls, TRBD2, cannot be checked with no DNA. This CDR3 has 15 amino acids. CDR1 SGHRS and CDR2 YFSETQ come from the germline V gene. CDR3 sequence reads: CASSLGGSYYNEQFF.

The gene calls are TRBV5-6 and TRBJ1-5. This CDR3 contains 14 residues. Germline values: CDR1 SGHDT, CDR2 YYEEEE. The CDR3 here is CASSFWNGYQPQHF. Full variable domain (outside the CDR3, taken from reference TRBV5-6 and TRBJ1-5): DAGVTQSPTHLIKTRGQQVTLRCSPKSGHDTVSWYQQALGQGPQFIFQYYEEEERQRGNFPDRFSGHQFPNYSSELNVNALLLGDSALYLCASSFWNGYQPQHFGDGTRLSIL.

The V and J genes are TRBV5-1 and TRBJ2-3; TCRdb designates TRBD1, a call that cannot be tested without DNA. The CDR3 has 12 residues. Per the germline V gene, CDR1 is SGHRS and CDR2 is YFSETQ. The chain's CDR3 is CASSYPADTQYF.

The chain has TRBV15 and TRBJ2-4; TCRdb reports TRBD1, a call that lacks DNA to check it against. The CDR3 runs 14 residues. Germline V lookup: CDR1 LNHNV, CDR2 YYDKDF (reference sequence). The CDR3: CATTRGQKMGIQYF.

The gene calls are TRBV12-3 or TRBV12-4 and TRBJ2-5; the TCRdb D gene call, TRBD2, has no DNA to confirm it. The CDR3 is 18 residues long. The CDR3 spells CASSFYAGGLAGQETQYF.

The V gene is TRBV4-2, the J gene TRBJ2-6; TCRdb returns TRBD2, unconfirmable since there is no DNA. The CDR3 loop spans 19 amino acids. CDR1 LGHNA and CDR2 YNFKEQ come from the germline V gene. CDR3 residues: CASSHPSGTQSSGANVLTF.

This chain joins TRBV7-9 and TRBJ1-4. The germline V gene has CDR1 SEHNR and CDR2 FQNEAQ (reference sequence). The CDR3 loop spans 12 amino acids. The CDR3 protein is CASSFGQEKLFF.

The J gene is TRBJ1-5, the V gene TRBV6-1; the TCRdb call, TRBD1, lacks DNA for checking. This CDR3 spans 14 amino acids. The germline V gene has CDR1 MNHNS and CDR2 SASEGT. The CDR3 sequence: CASSKPGPNQPQHF.

The rearrangement links TRBV6-5 to TRBJ2-1; TCRdb outputs TRBD2, but without DNA this stays unchecked. Per germline, CDR1 MNHEY and CDR2 SVGAGI. The CDR3 consists of 15 residues. The chain's CDR3 is CASSLTGTSGGEQFF.

V is TRBV3-1 and J is TRBJ2-5. The length of the CDR3 is 16 residues. The germline gives CDR1 LGHDT, CDR2 YNNKEL (reference sequence). The CDR3 reads CASSPPNVVSQETQYF.

The V call is TRBV24-1, the J call TRBJ1-1. This CDR3 has 13 amino acids. Germline V gives CDR1 KGHDR, CDR2 SFDVKD. The CDR3 region is CATKSEWNTEAFF.

The chain recombines TRBV24-1 with TRBJ2-7; TCRdb gives TRBD1 as the D gene, but with no DNA this cannot be confirmed. CDR3 size: 15 residues. Germline CDR1 KGHDR, CDR2 SFDVKD. The CDR3 sequence: CATSDTPRDRAEQYF.